These 8 T cell receptor beta chains share one sample of origin, sequenced in a study of OX40 agonist ivuxolimab in advanced cancers. The library was prepared using the immunoSEQ multiplex PCR assay. The immuneACCESS repertoire file appears here via TCRdb, limited to in-frame rearrangements. These files lack a portion of the clones; in checked studies, under half of the deficit traces to unresolved V genes, and the cause of the others is not known. The sample data list over 45,000 clones, and roughly 87% of these were observed just once. The top ten clonotypes cover 13% to 15% of the sample. The sample in question was CD4+ or CD8+ T cells sorted from blood, obtained in a trial of the OX40 agonist ivuxolimab. The receptors were sampled from an adult with an advanced solid tumor such as melanoma, head and neck, liver or kidney cancer.

In its sample, this clone was seen once. The chain joins TRBV30 to TRBJ2-3; possibly TRBD1 or TRBD2 for D (5 bases each). V dropped 4 bases and J dropped 3 bases, with 20 bases sitting between them. Germline CDR1 and CDR2: GTSNPN and SVGIG (reference sequence). This CDR3 has 16 amino acids. CDR3 sequence reads: CAWTPGTTWGTDTQYF. The DNA of the CDR3 is TGTGCCTGGACCCCCGGGACCACCTGGGGTACAGATACGCAGTATTTT. Looking up the rest from reference TRBV30 and TRBJ2-3 gives the full variable domain: SQTIHQWPATLVQPVGSPLSLECTVEGTSNPNLYWYRQAAGRGLQLLFYSVGIGQISSEVPQNLSASRPQDRQFILSSKKLLLSDSGFYLCAWTPGTTWGTDTQYFGPGTRLTVL.

This chain links TRBV5-4 with TRBJ1-2, with 8 bases lining up with TRBD1. The CDR3 loop spans 16 amino acids. Germline trimming cut 4 bases from V and 10 bases from J; bases unmatched to any gene: 18. Germline V lookup: CDR1 SGHNT, CDR2 YYREEE (reference sequence). The CDR3 sequence: CASSPRQGPSTRHYTF. CDR3 nucleotide sequence: TGTGCCAGCAGCCCAAGACAGGGGCCAAGTACCCGTCACTACACCTTC.

The V gene is TRBV7-2, the J gene TRBJ2-3, with D unresolved. Trimming stripped 1 base from V and 4 bases from J, with 12 bases between. Per the germline V gene, CDR1 is SGHTA and CDR2 is FQGNSA. The CDR3 sequence is 15 residues long. As DNA, the CDR3 is TGTGCCAGCAGCTTAGTAGGCGACCGGGCAGATACGCAGTATTTT. Encoded protein: CASSLVGDRADTQYF.

This clone was observed a single time. The chain recombines TRBV5-1 with TRBJ1-4, with 8 bases fitting TRBD1. Germline CDR1 SGHRS, CDR2 YFSETQ. This CDR3 has 14 amino acids. The V segment lost 4 bases and the J segment 8 bases; nucleotides outside the gene matches: 7. DNA for the CDR3: TGCGCCAGCAGCACTAAGGGACAGGACGAAAAACTGTTTTTT. It translates to CASSTKGQDEKLFF.

The V and J genes are TRBV19 and TRBJ2-2; possibly TRBD1 for D (5 bases). The V and J ends lost 0 bases and 4 bases respectively, with 12 bases between them. CDR3 length: 16 residues. From germline, CDR1 is LNHDA and CDR2 SQIVND (reference sequence). CDR3 residues: CASSIDSGFLTGELFF. CDR3 in DNA: TGTGCCAGTAGTATAGATTCAGGGTTCCTCACCGGGGAGCTGTTTTTT.

This clone is a singleton in its sample. This sequence joins TRBV9 and TRBJ2-2, with D perhaps TRBD1 (6 bases). Trimming left V 0 bases short and J 7 bases short, with 13 bases between. CDR1 and CDR2 (germline): SGDLS, YYNGEE. CDR3 length equals 15 residues. In DNA, the CDR3 is TGTGCCAGCAGCGTAGGCAACAGGGACGTCGGGGAGCTGTTTTTT. Amino acids: CASSVGNRDVGELFF.

The chain is built from TRBV4-1 and TRBJ2-2; 8 nucleotides match TRBD2. V lost 4 bases and J lost 1; bases outside the gene matches: 8. The CDR3 sequence is 17 residues long. Germline assignment: CDR1 MGHRA and CDR2 YSYEKL. Here the CDR3 DNA reads TGCGCCAGCAGCCCCCGGCGGGAGGCGCGGAACACCGGGGAGCTGTTTTTT. Amino acids: CASSPRREARNTGELFF.

The V gene is TRBV2, the J gene TRBJ2-7; 11 bases map to TRBD2. V gave up 2 bases and J gave up 7 bases; unmatched junction bases: 7. CDR3 length equals 15 residues. Germline values: CDR1 SNHLY, CDR2 FYNNEI. Here the CDR3 DNA reads TGTGCCAGCAGTGAACTACTAGCGGGAGTGCGGGAGCAGTACTTC. Protein: CASSELLAGVREQYF.